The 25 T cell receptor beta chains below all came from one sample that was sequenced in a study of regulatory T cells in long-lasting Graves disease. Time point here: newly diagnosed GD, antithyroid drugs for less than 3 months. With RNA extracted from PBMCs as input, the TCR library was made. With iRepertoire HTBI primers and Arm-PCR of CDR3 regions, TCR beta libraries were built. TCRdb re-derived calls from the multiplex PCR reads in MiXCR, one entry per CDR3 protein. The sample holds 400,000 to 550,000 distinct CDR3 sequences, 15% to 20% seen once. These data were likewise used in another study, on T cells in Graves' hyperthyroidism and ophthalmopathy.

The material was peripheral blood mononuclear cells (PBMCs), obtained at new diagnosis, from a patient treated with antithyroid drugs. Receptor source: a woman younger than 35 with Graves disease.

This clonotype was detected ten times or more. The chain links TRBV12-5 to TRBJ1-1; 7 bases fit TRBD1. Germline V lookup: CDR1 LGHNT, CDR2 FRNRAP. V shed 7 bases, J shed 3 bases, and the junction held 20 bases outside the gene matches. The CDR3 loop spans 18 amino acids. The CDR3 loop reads CASAFLSGTDIRYTEAFF. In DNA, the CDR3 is TGTGCTAGTGCCTTCCTGTCTGGGACAGACATTAGGTACACTGAAGCTTTCTTT.

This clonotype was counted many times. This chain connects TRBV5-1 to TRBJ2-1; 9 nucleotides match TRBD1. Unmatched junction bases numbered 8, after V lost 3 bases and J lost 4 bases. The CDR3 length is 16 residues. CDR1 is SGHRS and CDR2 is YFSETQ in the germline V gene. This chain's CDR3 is CASSYPPGQGYNEQFF. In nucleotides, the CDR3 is TGCGCCAGCAGCTACCCACCGGGACAGGGTTACAATGAGCAGTTCTTC.

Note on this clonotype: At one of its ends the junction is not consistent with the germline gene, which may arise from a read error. The DNA of the CDR3 is TGCAGTGCTAGGCCAGCGGGGGAGACCCAGTGCTTC. It is translated as CSARPAGETQCF. The rearrangement links TRBV20-1 to TRBJ2-5; TRBD2 agrees at 8 bases. Germline V gene sequence: CDR1 DFQATT, CDR2 SNEGSKA (reference sequence). The CDR3 loop spans 12 amino acids.

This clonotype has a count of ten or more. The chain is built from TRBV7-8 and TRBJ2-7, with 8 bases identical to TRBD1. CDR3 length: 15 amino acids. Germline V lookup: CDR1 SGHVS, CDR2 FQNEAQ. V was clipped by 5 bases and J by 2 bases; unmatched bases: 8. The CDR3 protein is CASSVGTGGAYEQYF. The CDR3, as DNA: TGTGCCAGCAGCGTGGGAACAGGGGGAGCCTACGAGCAGTACTTC.

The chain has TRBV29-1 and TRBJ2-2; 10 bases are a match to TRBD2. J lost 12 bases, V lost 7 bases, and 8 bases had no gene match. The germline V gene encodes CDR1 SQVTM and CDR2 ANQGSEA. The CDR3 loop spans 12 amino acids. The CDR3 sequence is CSAGTSAGQLFF. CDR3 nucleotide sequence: TGCAGCGCTGGGACTAGCGCGGGACAGCTGTTTTTT.

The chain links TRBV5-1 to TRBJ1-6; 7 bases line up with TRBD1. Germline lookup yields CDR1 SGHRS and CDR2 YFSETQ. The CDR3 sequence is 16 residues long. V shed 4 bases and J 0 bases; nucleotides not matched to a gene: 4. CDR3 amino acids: CASSTGQTSYNSPLHF. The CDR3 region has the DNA TGCGCCAGCAGCACGGGACAGACCTCCTATAATTCACCCCTCCACTTT.

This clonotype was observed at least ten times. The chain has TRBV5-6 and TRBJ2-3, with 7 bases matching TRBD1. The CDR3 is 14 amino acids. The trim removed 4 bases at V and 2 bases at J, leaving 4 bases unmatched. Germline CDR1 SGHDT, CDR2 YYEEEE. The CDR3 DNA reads TGTGCCAGCAGCCAGGACAGGTACACAGATACGCAGTATTTT. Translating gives CASSQDRYTDTQYF.

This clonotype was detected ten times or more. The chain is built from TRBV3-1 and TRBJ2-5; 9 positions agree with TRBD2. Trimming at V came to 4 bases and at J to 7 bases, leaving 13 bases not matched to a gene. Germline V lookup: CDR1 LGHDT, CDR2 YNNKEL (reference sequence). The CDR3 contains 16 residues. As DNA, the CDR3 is TGTGCCAGCAGCCCTGGACTTAGCGGGAGCCGGAGGACCCAGTACTTC. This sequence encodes CASSPGLSGSRRTQYF.

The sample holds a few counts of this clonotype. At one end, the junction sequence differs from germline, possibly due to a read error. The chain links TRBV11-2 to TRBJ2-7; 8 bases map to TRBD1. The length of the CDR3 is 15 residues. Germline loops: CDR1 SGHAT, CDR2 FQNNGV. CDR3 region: CASSIPGTGSHEQYF. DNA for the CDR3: TGTGCCAGCAGCATCCCCGGGACAGGCTCCCACGAGCAGTACTTC.

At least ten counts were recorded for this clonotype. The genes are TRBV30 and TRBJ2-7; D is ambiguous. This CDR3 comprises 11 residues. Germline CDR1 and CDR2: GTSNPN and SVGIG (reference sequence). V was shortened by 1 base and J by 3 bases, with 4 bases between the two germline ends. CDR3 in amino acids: CAWSDSYEQYF. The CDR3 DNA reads TGTGCCTGGAGTGACAGCTACGAGCAGTACTTC.

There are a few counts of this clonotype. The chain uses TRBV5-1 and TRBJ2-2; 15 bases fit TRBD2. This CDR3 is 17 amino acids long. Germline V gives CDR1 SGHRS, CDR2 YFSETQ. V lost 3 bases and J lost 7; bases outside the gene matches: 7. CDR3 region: CASSSGLAGGIGGELFF. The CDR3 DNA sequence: TGCGCCAGCAGCTCGGGACTAGCGGGAGGAATCGGCGGGGAGCTGTTTTTT.

The CDR3 spells CASSEGWGPGNTIYF. DNA of the CDR3: TGTGCCAGCAGTGAAGGATGGGGGCCGGGAAACACCATATATTTT. The chain recombines TRBV6-1 with TRBJ1-3, with D possibly TRBD1 on 6 matching bases. This CDR3 has 15 amino acids. V lost 1 base, J lost 4 bases, and 11 bases lay in between. The germline V gene encodes CDR1 MNHNS and CDR2 SASEGT.

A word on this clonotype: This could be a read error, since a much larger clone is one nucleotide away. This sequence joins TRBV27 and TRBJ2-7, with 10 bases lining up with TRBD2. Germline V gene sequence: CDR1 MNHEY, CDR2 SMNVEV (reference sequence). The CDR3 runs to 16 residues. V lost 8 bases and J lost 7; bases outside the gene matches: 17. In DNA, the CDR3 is TGTGCCAGCTACCCCCCGGGACTAGCGTCCTTGGGTGAGCAGTACTTC. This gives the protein CASYPPGLASLGEQYF.

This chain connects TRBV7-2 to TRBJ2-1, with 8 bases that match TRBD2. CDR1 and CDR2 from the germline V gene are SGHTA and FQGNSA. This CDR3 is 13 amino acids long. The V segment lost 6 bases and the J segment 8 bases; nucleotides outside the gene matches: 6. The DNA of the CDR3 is TGTGCCAGCAGGGTTAGCGGGGCCGATGAGCAGTTCTTC. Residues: CASRVSGADEQFF.

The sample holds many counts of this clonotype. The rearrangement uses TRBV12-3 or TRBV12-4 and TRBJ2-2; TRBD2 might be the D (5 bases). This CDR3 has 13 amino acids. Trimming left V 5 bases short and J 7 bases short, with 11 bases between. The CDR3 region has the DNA TGTGCCAGCAGTGCGGGCCTGAACGGGGAGCTGTTTTTT. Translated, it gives CASSAGLNGELFF.

The CDR3 is CASSFRLAGGPTDTQYF. CDR3 nucleotide sequence: TGTGCCAGCAGCTTCAGACTAGCGGGAGGGCCAACAGATACGCAGTATTTT. V and J are TRBV7-2 and TRBJ2-3, with 14 bases matching TRBD2. Germline CDR1 reads SGHTA; CDR2 reads FQGNSA. The CDR3 totals 17 residues. With V trimmed by 3 bases and J by 3 bases, 5 bases remained unmatched. Supplemented by reference TRBV7-2 and TRBJ2-3, the full variable domain reads GAGVSQSPSNKVTEKGKDVELRCDPISGHTALYWYRQSLGQGLEFLIYFQGNSAPDKSGLPSDRFSAERTGGSVSTLTIQRTQQEDSAVYLCASSFRLAGGPTDTQYFGPGTRLTVL.

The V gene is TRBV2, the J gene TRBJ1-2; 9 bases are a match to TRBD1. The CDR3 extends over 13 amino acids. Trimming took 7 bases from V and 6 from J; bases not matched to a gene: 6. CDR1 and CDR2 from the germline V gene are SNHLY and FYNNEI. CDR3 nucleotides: TGTGCCAGCACCACGACAGGGGGTCATGGCTACACCTTC. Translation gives CASTTTGGHGYTF.

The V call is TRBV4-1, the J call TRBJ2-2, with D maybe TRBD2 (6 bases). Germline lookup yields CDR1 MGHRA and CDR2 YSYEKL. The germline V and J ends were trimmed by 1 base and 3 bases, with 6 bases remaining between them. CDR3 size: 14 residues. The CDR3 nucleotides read TGCGCCAGCAGCCAAGGGGAGGACACCGGGGAGCTGTTTTTT. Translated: CASSQGEDTGELFF.

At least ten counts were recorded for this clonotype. CDR3 amino acids: CASSLGFGPRTDTQYF. For the CDR3, the DNA is TGTGCCAGCAGCTTAGGATTCGGACCCCGCACAGATACGCAGTATTTT. V usage is TRBV7-8 and J usage is TRBJ2-3, with no clear D. This CDR3 spans 16 amino acids. Deletions cut 1 base from V and 1 base from J, with 12 bases between. Looked up from germline, CDR1 is SGHVS and CDR2 is FQNEAQ.

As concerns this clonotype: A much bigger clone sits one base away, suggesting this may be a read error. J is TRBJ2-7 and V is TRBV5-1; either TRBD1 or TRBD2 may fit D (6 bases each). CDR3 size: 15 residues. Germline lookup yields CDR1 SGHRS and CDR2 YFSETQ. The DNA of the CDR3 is TGCGTCAGCAGCCCCCGAGGGGGGCAATTGAACGAGCAGTACTTC. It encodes CVSSPRGGQLNEQYF.

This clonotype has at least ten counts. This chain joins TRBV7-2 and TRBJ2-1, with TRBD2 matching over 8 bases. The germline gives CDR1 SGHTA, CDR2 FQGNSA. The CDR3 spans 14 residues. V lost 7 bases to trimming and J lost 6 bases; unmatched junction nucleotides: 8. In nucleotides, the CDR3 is TGTGCCAGCACCTCGGGACTAGTCCGCAATGAGCAGTTCTTC. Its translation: CASTSGLVRNEQFF.

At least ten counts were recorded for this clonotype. DNA of the CDR3: TGTGCCAGCAGTGCTAGCGGAGAGGGGCCAGATACGCAGTATTTT. Translation: CASSASGEGPDTQYF. The chain employs TRBV2 and TRBJ2-3; 7 bases are shared with TRBD2. CDR1 is SNHLY and CDR2 is FYNNEI in the germline V gene. The CDR3 spans 15 residues. The trim removed 4 bases at V and 4 bases at J, leaving 8 bases unmatched.

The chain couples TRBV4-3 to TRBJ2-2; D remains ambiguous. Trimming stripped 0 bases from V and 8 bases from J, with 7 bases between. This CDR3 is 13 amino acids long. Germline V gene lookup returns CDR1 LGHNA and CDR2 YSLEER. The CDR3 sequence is CASSQEARGELFF. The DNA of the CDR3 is TGCGCCAGCAGCCAAGAGGCGCGTGGGGAGCTGTTTTTT.

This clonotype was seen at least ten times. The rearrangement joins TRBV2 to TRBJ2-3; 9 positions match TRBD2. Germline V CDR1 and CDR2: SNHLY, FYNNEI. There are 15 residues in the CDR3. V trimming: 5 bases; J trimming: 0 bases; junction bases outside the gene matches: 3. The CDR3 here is CASSPGLASTDTQYF. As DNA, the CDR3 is TGTGCCAGCAGTCCGGGACTAGCTAGCACAGATACGCAGTATTTT.

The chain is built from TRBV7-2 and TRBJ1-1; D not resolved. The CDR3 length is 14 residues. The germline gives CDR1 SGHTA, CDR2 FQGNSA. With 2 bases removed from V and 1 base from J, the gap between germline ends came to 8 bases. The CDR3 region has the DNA TGTGCCAGCAGCTTATTGAACCCGAACACTGAAGCTTTCTTT. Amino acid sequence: CASSLLNPNTEAFF. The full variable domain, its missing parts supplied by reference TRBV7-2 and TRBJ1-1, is GAGVSQSPSNKVTEKGKDVELRCDPISGHTALYWYRQSLGQGLEFLIYFQGNSAPDKSGLPSDRFSAERTGGSVSTLTIQRTQQEDSAVYLCASSLLNPNTEAFFGQGTRLTVV.